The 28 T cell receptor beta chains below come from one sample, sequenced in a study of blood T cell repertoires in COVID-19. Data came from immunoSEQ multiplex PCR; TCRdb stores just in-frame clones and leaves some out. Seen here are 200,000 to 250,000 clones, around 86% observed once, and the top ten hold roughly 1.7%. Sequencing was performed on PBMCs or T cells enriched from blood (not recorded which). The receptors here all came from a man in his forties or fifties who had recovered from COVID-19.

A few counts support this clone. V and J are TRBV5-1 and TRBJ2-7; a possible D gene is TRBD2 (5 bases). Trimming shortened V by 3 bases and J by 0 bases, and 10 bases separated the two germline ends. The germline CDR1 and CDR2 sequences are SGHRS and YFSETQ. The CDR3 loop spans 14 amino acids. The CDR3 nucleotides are TGCGCCAGCAGCTGGACTCGCAGCTCCTACGAGCAGTACTTC. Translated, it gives CASSWTRSSYEQYF.

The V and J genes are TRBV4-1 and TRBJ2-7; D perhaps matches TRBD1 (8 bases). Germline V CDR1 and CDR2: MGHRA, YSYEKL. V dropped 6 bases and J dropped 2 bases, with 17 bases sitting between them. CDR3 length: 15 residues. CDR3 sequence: CASRPHRGGTYEQYF. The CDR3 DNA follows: TGCGCCAGCAGACCCCACAGGGGGGGCACCTACGAGCAGTACTTC.

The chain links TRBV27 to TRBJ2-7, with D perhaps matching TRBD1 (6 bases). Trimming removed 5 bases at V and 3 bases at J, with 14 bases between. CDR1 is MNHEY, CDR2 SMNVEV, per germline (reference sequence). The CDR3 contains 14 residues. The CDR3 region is CASSVQGTYYEQYF. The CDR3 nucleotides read TGTGCCAGCAGTGTACAGGGTACCTACTACGAGCAGTACTTC.

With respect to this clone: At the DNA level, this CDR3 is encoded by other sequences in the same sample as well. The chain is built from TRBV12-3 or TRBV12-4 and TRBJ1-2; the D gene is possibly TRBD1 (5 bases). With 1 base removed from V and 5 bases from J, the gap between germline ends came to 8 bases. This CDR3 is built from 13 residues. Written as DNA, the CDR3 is TGTGCCAGCAGTTTAGGCCAGGGATATGGCTACACCTTC. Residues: CASSLGQGYGYTF.

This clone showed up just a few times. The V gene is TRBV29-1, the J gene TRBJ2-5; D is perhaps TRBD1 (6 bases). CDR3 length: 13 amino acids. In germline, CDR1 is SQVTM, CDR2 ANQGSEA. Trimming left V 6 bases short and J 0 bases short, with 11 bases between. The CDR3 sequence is CSVQGLYQETQYF. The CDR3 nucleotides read TGCAGCGTGCAGGGGCTCTACCAAGAGACCCAGTACTTC.

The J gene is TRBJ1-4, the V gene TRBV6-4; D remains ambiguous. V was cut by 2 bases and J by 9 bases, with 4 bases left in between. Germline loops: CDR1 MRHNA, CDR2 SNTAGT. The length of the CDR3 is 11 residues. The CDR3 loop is CASSDGQKLFF. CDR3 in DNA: TGTGCCAGCAGTGACGGGCAAAAACTGTTTTTT.

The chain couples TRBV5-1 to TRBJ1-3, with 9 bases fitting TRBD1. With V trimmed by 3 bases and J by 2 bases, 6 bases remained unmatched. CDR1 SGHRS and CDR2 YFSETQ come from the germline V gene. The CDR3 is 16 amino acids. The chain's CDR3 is CASSYGTGGTGNTIYF. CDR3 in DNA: TGCGCCAGCAGCTATGGTACAGGGGGCACTGGAAACACCATATATTTT.

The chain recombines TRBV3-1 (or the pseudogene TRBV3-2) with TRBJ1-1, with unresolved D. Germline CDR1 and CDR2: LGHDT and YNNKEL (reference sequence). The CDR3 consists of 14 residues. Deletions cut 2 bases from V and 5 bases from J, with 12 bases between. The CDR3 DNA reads TGTGCCAGCAGCCAAAACCCTACGAGGACTGAAGCTTTCTTT. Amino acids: CASSQNPTRTEAFF.

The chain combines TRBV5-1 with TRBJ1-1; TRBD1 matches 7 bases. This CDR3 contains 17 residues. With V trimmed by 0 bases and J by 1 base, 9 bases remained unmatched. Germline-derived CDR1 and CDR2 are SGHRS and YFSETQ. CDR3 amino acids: CASSLVGLTGENTEAFF. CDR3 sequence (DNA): TGCGCCAGCAGCTTGGTTGGCCTTACAGGGGAGAACACTGAAGCTTTCTTT.

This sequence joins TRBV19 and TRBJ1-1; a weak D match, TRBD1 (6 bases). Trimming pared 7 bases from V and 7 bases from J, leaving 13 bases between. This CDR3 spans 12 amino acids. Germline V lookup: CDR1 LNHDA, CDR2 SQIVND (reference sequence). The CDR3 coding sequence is TGTGCCAGTATGCCAGGGGCCGGTGAAGCTTTCTTT. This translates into CASMPGAGEAFF.

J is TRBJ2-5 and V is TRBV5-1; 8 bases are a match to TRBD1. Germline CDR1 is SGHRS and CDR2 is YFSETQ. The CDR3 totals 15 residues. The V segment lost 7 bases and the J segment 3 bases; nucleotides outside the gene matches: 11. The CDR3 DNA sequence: TGCGCCAGCTCCGATTTGGACAGGGCGAAAGAGACCCAGTACTTC. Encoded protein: CASSDLDRAKETQYF.

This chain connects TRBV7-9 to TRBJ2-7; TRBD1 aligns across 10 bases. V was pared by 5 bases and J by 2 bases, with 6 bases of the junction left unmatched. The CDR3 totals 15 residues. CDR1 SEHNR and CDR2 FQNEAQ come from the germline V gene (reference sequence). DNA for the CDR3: TGTGCCAGCAGCCAAGGGACAGGGGAGACCTACGAGCAGTACTTC. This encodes CASSQGTGETYEQYF. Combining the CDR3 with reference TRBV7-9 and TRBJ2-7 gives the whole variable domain DTGVSQNPRHKITKRGQNVTFRCDPISEHNRLYWYRQTLGQGPEFLTYFQNEAQLEKSRLLSDRFSAERPKGSFSTLEIQRTEQGDSAMYLCASSQGTGETYEQYFGPGTRLTVT.

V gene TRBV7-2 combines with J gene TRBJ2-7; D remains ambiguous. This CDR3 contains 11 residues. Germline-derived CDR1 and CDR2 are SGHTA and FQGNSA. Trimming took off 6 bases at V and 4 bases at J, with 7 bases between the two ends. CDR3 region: CASSRWYEQYF. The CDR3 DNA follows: TGTGCCAGCAGTCGGTGGTACGAGCAGTACTTC.

CDR3 amino acids: CASSLMPDRERGYTF. CDR3 bases: TGCGCCAGCAGCCTGATGCCAGACAGAGAACGTGGCTACACCTTC. The gene calls are TRBV5-1 and TRBJ1-2; D is perhaps TRBD1 (5 bases). The CDR3 runs to 15 residues. V was cut by 4 bases and J by 7 bases, with 20 bases left in between. The germline V gene has CDR1 SGHRS and CDR2 YFSETQ.

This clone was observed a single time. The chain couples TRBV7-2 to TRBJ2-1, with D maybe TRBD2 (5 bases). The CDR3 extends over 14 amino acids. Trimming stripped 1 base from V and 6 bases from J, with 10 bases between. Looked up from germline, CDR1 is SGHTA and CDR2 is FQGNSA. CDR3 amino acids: CASSLDLAGNEQFF. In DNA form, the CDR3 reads TGTGCCAGCAGCTTAGACCTAGCAGGCAATGAGCAGTTCTTC.

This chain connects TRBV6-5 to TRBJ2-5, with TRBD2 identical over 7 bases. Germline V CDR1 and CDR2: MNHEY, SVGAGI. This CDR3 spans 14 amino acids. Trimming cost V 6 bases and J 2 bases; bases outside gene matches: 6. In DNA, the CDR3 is TGTGCCAGCAGGCGGGGGACGGAACAAGAGACCCAGTACTTC. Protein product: CASRRGTEQETQYF.

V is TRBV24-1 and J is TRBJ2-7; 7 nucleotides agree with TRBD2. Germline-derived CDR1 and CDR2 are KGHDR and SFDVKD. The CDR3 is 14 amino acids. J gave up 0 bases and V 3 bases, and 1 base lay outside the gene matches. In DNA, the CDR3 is TGTGCCACCAGTGATCCTAGCGGCTCCTACGAGCAGTACTTC. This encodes CATSDPSGSYEQYF.

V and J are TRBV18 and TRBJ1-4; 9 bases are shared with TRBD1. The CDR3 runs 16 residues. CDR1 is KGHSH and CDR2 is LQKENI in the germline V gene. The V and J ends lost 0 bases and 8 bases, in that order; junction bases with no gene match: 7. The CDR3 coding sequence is TGTGCCAGCTCACCACCGGGACAGGGAGAGATGGAAAAACTGTTTTTT. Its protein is CASSPPGQGEMEKLFF.

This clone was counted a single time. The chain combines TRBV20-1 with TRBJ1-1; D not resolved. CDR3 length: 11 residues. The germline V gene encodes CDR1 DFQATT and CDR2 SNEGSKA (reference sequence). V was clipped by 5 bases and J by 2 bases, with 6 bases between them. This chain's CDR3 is CSAAENTEAFF. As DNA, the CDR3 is TGCAGTGCTGCAGAAAACACTGAAGCTTTCTTT.

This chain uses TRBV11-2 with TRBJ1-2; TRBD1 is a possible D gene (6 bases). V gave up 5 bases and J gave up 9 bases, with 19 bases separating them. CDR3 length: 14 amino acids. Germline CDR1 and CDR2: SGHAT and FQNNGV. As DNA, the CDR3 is TGTGCCAGCAGCCCGACAGGTTCCTTCGCGAGCTACACCTTC. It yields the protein CASSPTGSFASYTF. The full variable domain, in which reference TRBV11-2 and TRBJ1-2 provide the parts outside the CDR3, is EAGVAQSPRYKIIEKRQSVAFWCNPISGHATLYWYQQILGQGPKLLIQFQNNGVVDDSQLPKDRFSAERLKGVDSTLKIQPAKLEDSAVYLCASSPTGSFASYTFGSGTRLTVV.

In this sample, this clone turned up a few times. Here the CDR3 DNA reads TGCGCCAGCAGCTTGGCCGGGACACTGATCCAAGAGACCCAGTACTTC. It specifies CASSLAGTLIQETQYF. The chain couples TRBV5-1 to TRBJ2-5; possible D gene TRBD1, 6 bases. The CDR3 loop spans 16 amino acids. Germline V gene data show CDR1 as SGHRS and CDR2 as YFSETQ. Trimming removed 0 bases at V and 1 base at J, with 13 bases between. Variable domain in full (rest from reference TRBV5-1 and TRBJ2-5): KAGVTQTPRYLIKTRGQQVTLSCSPISGHRSVSWYQQTPGQGLQFLFEYFSETQRNKGNFPGRFSGRQFSNSRSEMNVSTLELGDSALYLCASSLAGTLIQETQYFGPGTRLLVL.

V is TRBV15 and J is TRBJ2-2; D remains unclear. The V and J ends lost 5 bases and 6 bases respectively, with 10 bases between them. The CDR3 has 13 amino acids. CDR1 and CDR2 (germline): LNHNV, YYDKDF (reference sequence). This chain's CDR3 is CATSYTKSGELFF. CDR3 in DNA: TGTGCCACCAGCTATACAAAATCCGGGGAGCTGTTTTTT.

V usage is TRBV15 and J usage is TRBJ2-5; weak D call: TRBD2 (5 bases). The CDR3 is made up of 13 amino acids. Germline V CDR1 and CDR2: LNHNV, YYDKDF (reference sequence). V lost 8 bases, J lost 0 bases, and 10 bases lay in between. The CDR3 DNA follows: TGTGCCACCGGAGGCCAGCACCAAGAGACCCAGTACTTC. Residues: CATGGQHQETQYF.

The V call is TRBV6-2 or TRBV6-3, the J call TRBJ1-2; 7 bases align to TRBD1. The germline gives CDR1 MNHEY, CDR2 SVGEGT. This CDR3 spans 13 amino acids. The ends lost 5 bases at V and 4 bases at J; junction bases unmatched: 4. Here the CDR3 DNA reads TGTGCCAGCAGTACCCGACAGGGCTATGGCTACACCTTC. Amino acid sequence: CASSTRQGYGYTF.

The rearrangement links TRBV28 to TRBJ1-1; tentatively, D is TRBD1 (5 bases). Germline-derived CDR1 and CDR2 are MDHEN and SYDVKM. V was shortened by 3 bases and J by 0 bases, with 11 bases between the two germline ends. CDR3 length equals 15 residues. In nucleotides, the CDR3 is TGTGCCAGCAGTTTCCGCGGGACGGTGAACACTGAAGCTTTCTTT. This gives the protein CASSFRGTVNTEAFF.

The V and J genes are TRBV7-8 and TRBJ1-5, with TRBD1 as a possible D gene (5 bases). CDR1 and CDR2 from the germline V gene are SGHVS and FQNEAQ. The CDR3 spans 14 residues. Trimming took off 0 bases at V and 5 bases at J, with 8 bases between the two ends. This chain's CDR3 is CASSLAGADQPQHF. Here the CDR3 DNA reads TGTGCCAGCAGCTTAGCAGGGGCCGATCAGCCCCAGCATTTT.

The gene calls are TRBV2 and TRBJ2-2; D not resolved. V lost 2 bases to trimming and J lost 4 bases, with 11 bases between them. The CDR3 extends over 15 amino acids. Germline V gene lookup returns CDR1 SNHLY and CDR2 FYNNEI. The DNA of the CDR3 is TGTGCCAGCAGTGAATTTTATGGGCTCACCGGGGAGCTGTTTTTT. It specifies CASSEFYGLTGELFF.

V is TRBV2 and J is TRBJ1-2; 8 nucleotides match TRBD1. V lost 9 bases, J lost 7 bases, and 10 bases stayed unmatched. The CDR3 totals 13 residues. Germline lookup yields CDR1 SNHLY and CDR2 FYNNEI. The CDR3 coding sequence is TGTGCCAGGGAGAACCAGGGGGCGTCTGGCTACACCTTC. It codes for CARENQGASGYTF.